This T cell receptor beta chain was identified in a study of T cell responses to AZD1222 COVID-19 vaccine. Study overall: Combined were second doses at about 4 or about 12 weeks. The study's findings and limits: Donors were largely white British and mainly female; clonal diversity was possibly underestimated.

A word on this clone: Its antigen remains unidentified.

Libraries were prepared by immunoSEQ multiplex PCR; TCRdb keeps only in-frame clonotypes and omits some of them. The sample holds 85,000 to 90,000 clones, approximately 91% seen once. Trimming at V came to 5 bases and at J to 4 bases, leaving 4 bases not matched to a gene. From germline, CDR1 is SGHRS and CDR2 YFSETQ. The CDR3 runs 14 residues. This specimen consisted of peripheral blood, obtained on day 0 of AZD1222 vaccination. The chain recombines TRBV5-1 with TRBJ2-5; TRBD2 aligns across 11 bases. The clonotype comes from an adult in good health. In nucleotides, the CDR3 is TGCGCCAGCAGTCCCGGACTAGCGGGAGAGACCCAGTACTTC. Protein: CASSPGLAGETQYF.